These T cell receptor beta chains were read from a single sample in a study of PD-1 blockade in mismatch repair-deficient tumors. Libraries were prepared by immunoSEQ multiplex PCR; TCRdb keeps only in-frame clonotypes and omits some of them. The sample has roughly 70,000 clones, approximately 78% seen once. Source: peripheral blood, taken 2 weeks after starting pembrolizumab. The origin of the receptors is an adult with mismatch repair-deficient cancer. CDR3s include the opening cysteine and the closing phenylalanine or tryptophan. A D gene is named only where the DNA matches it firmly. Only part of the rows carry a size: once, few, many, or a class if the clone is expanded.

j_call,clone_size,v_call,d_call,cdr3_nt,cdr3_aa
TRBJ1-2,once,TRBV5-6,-,TGTGCCAGCAGGGAGACTTTGGCGGGGGGTCGTGGCTACACCTTC,CASRETLAGGRGYTF
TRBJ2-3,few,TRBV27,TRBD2,TGTGCCAGCAGTTCTCTGACGGGGGGAGATACGCAGTATTTT,CASSSLTGGDTQYF
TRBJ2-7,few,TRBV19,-,TGTGCCAGTAGTATAGGCACATTCGAGCATCACGGGAAGCAGTACTTC,CASSIGTFEHHGKQYF
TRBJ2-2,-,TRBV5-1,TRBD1,TGCGCCAGTGACCTTACAGGGGGCGTCGTTAGCGGGGAGCTGTTTTTT,CASDLTGGVVSGELFF
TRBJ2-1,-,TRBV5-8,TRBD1,TGTGCCAGCAGCTTCGGACAGGGAATCGATGAGCAGTTCTTC,CASSFGQGIDEQFF
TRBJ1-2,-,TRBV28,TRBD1,TGTGCCAGCAGCAGCGGACAGGGCAACTATGGCTACACCTTC,CASSSGQGNYGYTF
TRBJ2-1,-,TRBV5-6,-,TGTGCCAGCAGCCCCGTAGGAGGCCTAAGCTCCTACAATGAGCAGTTCTTC,CASSPVGGLSSYNEQFF
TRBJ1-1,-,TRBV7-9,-,TGTGCCAGCTCGGGACTCAAAAACACTGAAGCTTTCTTT,CASSGLKNTEAFF
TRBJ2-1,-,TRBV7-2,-,TGTGCCAGCAGCCGACCCGGGAGCCCCTCCAATGAGCAGTTCTTC,CASSRPGSPSNEQFF
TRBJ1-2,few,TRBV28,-,TGTGCCAGCGGTAAGGGGCAGGTCTATGGCTACACCTTC,CASGKGQVYGYTF
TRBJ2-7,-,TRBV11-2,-,TGTGCCAGCAGTACACCCGCGGGGCCCTACGAGCAGTACTTC,CASSTPAGPYEQYF
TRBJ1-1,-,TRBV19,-,TGTGCCAGTAGTGGAAGGGTTTACGCTGAAGCTTTCTTT,CASSGRVYAEAFF
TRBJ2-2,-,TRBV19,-,TGTGCCAGTAGTATAGAACATAACACCGGGGAGCTGTTTTTT,CASSIEHNTGELFF
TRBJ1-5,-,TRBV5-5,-,TGTGCCAGCAGCCGGGGAGTTAGCAATCAGCCCCAGCATTTT,CASSRGVSNQPQHF
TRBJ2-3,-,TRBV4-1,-,TGCGCCAGCAGCCAAGAGAGCCTAATCACAGATACGCAGTATTTT,CASSQESLITDTQYF
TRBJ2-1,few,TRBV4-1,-,TGCGCCAGCAGCCAAGATAGGTGGAATGAGCAGTTCTTC,CASSQDRWNEQFF
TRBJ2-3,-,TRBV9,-,TGTGCCAGCAGCGTAGGAATGGGGGGCGCAGATACGCAGTATTTT,CASSVGMGGADTQYF
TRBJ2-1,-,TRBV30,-,TGTGCCTGGACTTTTAGCGCAGGAAATGAGCAGTTCTTC,CAWTFSAGNEQFF
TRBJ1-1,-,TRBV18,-,TGTGCCAGCTCACCACCTAGGGGCGAGGGCACTGAAGCTTTCTTT,CASSPPRGEGTEAFF
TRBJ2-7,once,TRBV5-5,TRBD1,TGTGCCAGCAGCTTGGTGCCAGGGGGTACCTACGAGCAGTACTTC,CASSLVPGGTYEQYF
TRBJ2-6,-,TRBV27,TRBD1,TGTGCCAGCAGTTTATATGGGTTGGGGACAGGGGGTGGGGCCAACGTCCTGACTTTC,CASSLYGLGTGGGANVLTF
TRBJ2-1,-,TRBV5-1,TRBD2,TGCGCCAGCAGCTTGGGCGACCGACTAGCGGGCTACAATGAGCAGTTCTTC,CASSLGDRLAGYNEQFF
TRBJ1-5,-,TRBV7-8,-,TGTGCCAGCAGCTTAGGCAGAGTTAGCAATCAGCCCCAGCATTTT,CASSLGRVSNQPQHF
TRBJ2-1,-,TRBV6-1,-,TGTGCCAGCAGTGACCTCCGGGACTTTGGCGATGAGCAGTTCTTC,CASSDLRDFGDEQFF
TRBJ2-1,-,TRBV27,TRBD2,TGTGCCAGCAGCCCCGCGGCAAGCGGGATCTCCTACAATGAGCAGTTCTTC,CASSPAASGISYNEQFF
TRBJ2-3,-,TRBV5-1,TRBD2,TGCGCCAGCAGCCCTAGGACTAGCGGGAGCACAGATACGCAGTATTTT,CASSPRTSGSTDTQYF
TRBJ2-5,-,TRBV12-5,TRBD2,TGTGCTAGTGGTTCGCTGACTAGCGAGATAGAGACCCAGTACTTC,CASGSLTSEIETQYF
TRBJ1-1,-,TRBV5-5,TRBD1,TGTGCCAGCAGCCCCGGACAGGGGTACACTGAAGCTTTCTTT,CASSPGQGYTEAFF
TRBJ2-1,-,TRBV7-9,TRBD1,TGTGCCAGCAGCCGAGGGACAGGGGGGTACAATGAGCAGTTCTTC,CASSRGTGGYNEQFF
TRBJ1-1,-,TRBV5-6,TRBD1,TGTGCCAGCAGCAACGGGGGGACAGGGTGGAACACTGAAGCTTTCTTT,CASSNGGTGWNTEAFF
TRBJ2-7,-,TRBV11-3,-,TGTGCCAGCAGCTTAGGGGCTAGCGATACCTCCTACGAGCAGTACTTC,CASSLGASDTSYEQYF
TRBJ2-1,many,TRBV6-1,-,TGTGCCAGCGGCGGCCTGGTGGGTGAGCAGTTCTTC,CASGGLVGEQFF
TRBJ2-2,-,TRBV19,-,TGTGCCAGTAGTATTGCGGGGAGATGGCACGGGGAGCTGTTTTTT,CASSIAGRWHGELFF
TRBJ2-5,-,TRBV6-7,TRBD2,TGTGCCAGCAGTTACGAAGTCGGGACTAGCCGGCAAGAGATCCAGTACTTC,CASSYEVGTSRQEIQYF
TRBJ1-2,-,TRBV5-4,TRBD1,TGTGCCAGCAGCTCGAGGGCACAGGGGTACTATGGCTACACCTTC,CASSSRAQGYYGYTF
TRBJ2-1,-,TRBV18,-,TGTGCCAGCTCACCGTCGGGCTCCGACAATGAGCAGTTCTTC,CASSPSGSDNEQFF
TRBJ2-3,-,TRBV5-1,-,TGCGCCAGCAGCGACAGGAGCACAGATACGCAGTATTTT,CASSDRSTDTQYF
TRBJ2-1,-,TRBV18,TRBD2,TGTGCCAGCTCACCACCGCTAGCGGGAGAGAAAGAGCAGTTCTTC,CASSPPLAGEKEQFF
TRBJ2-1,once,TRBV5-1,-,TGCGCCAGCAGCTTGGAGTTCTACTCCTACAATGAGCAGTTCTTC,CASSLEFYSYNEQFF
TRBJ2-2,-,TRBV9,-,TGTGCCAGCAGCAAATGGACAGAAGACACCGGGGAGCTGTTTTTT,CASSKWTEDTGELFF
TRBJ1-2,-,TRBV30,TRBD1,TGTGCCTGGAGTGTACTGGGGACAGGTTGGGGATATGGCTACACCTTC,CAWSVLGTGWGYGYTF
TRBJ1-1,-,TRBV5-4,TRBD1,TGTGCCAGCAGCTCCCAGGGGGCAGATGAAGCTTTCTTT,CASSSQGADEAFF
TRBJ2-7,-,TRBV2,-,TGTGCCAGCAGTTACGGCTACGAGCAGTACTTC,CASSYGYEQYF
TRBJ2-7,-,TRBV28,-,TGTGCCAGCAGTTTAATGCAGGACGGAAAATACGAGCAGTACTTC,CASSLMQDGKYEQYF
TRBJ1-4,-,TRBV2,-,TGTGCCAGCGGGAAAATCGGATCAACTAATGAAAAACTGTTTTTT,CASGKIGSTNEKLFF
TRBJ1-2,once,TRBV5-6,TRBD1,TGTGCCAGCAGCCAGGGGACAGCAAGCTATGGCTACACCTTC,CASSQGTASYGYTF